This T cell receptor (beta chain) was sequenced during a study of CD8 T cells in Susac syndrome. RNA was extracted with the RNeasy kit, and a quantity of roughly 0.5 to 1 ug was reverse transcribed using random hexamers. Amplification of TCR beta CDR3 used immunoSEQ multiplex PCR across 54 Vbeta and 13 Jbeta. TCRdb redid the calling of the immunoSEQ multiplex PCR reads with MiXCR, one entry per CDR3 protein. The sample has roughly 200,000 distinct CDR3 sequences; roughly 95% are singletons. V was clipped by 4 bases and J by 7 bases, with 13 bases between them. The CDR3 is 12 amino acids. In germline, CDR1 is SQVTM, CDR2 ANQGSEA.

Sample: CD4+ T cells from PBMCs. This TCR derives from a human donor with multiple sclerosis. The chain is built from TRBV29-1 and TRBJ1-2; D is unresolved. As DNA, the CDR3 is TGCAGCGTTGTGGGAGAACAGTCTGGCTACACCTTC. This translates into CSVVGEQSGYTF.